This T cell receptor beta chain stems from a study of beta chain features in type 1 diabetes. This clone was seen only once. Its antigen is undetermined. Sequencing targeted expressed TCRB transcripts, as all isolated RNA had been reverse transcribed. Produced via immunoSEQ multiplex PCR; TCRdb's table is partial and in-frame only. The sample has 250,000 to 350,000 clones, around 10% seen once. Whole-study results and caveats: For type 1 diabetes patients, VDJ junctions showed fewer insertions and more deletions.

CD4+ naive, central memory, regulatory and stem cell-like memory cells were sorted via CD45RO/CCR7/CD25/CD127/CD95/CD27. The germline CDR1 and CDR2 sequences are LGHNA and YNFKEQ. The CDR3 sequence is 16 residues long. The J segment lost 4 bases and the V segment lost 1 base, leaving 7 bases of the junction unmatched. The receptor comes from a woman in her 30s in good health. The sample comprised naive CD4+ T cells from blood. The chain combines TRBV4-2 with TRBJ2-1; 7 nucleotides line up with TRBD1. The CDR3 DNA sequence: TGTGCCAGCAGCCAAGCCAACAGGGGCGTTTACAATGAGCAGTTCTTC. Translation: CASSQANRGVYNEQFF.